These T cell receptor beta chains were read from a single sample in a study of control samples from healthy donors and cancer patients. Sequencing used immunoSEQ multiplex PCR; TCRdb keeps in-frame clones, though not all of them. The table shows 120,000 to 150,000 clones, with around 85% occurring only once. The sample was blood. All receptors come from a woman aged 30 to 39 in good health. CDR3s include the opening cysteine and the closing phenylalanine or tryptophan. D genes are given only for firm matches. The listing skips clone size in some rows; elsewhere it reads once, few, many or a size class.

DNA: TGTGCCAGCAGTGTCGACAGGGGGCGTCGAACTGAAGCTTTCTTT
CDR3: CASSVDRGRRTEAFF
D: TRBD1
V: TRBV2
J: TRBJ1-1
size: NA

DNA: TGTGCCAGCAGCTTAGAGGGGCGAGGGCAGTTCTTC
CDR3: CASSLEGRGQFF
D: NA
V: TRBV7-2
J: TRBJ2-1
size: NA

DNA: TGTGCCAGTAGTATAGACAACCGCAGGGTAGATACGCAGTATTTT
CDR3: CASSIDNRRVDTQYF
D: NA
V: TRBV19
J: TRBJ2-3
size: NA

DNA: TGCAGCGTTGATTTAGGGACTTATCCCTACGAGCAGTACTTC
CDR3: CSVDLGTYPYEQYF
D: NA
V: TRBV29-1
J: TRBJ2-7
size: NA

DNA: TGTGCCAGCAGCCGACTAGCGGACCTAGCCTACGAGCAGTACTTC
CDR3: CASSRLADLAYEQYF
D: TRBD2
V: TRBV11-2
J: TRBJ2-7
size: NA

DNA: TGTGCCAGTAGTCCGGTACAGGGGCCGTCCTACAATGAGCAGTTCTTC
CDR3: CASSPVQGPSYNEQFF
D: TRBD1
V: TRBV19
J: TRBJ2-1
size: NA

DNA: TGTGCCAGCAGCCATAAGGACGGTGAAGCTTTCTTT
CDR3: CASSHKDGEAFF
D: NA
V: TRBV14
J: TRBJ1-1
size: NA

DNA: TGTGCCAGCAGTCCATTAGCGGGAGGGTCTGGTTTTTACGAGCAGTACTTC
CDR3: CASSPLAGGSGFYEQYF
D: TRBD2
V: TRBV6-6
J: TRBJ2-7
size: few

DNA: TGTGCCAGCAGACGAGGGACTAGCGGGACCTACGAGCAGTACTTC
CDR3: CASRRGTSGTYEQYF
D: TRBD2
V: TRBV6-5
J: TRBJ2-7
size: NA

DNA: TGTGCCAGCAGCCCGCTGGGCCCACCTTGGGCTTTCTTT
CDR3: CASSPLGPPWAFF
D: NA
V: TRBV7-9
J: TRBJ1-1
size: NA

DNA: TGTGCCAGTAGTATGGACCCCTTTAGCAATCAGCCCCAGCATTTT
CDR3: CASSMDPFSNQPQHF
D: NA
V: TRBV19
J: TRBJ1-5
size: once

DNA: TGCGCCAGCAGTCAGCTTTCTACCGGGGAGCTGTTTTTT
CDR3: CASSQLSTGELFF
D: NA
V: TRBV5-1
J: TRBJ2-2
size: NA

DNA: TGTGCCAGCGGAAACAGGGGGCTGAGCACAGATACGCAGTATTTT
CDR3: CASGNRGLSTDTQYF
D: TRBD1
V: TRBV11-2
J: TRBJ2-3
size: few

DNA: TGTGCCAGCAGCTTGGTCCAACACGGCCAGGCTTTCTTT
CDR3: CASSLVQHGQAFF
D: NA
V: TRBV7-3
J: TRBJ1-1
size: NA

DNA: TGTGCCAGTAGGCTTGACAGAAGCTCTGGAAACACCATATATTTT
CDR3: CASRLDRSSGNTIYF
D: NA
V: TRBV19
J: TRBJ1-3
size: NA

DNA: TGTGCCAGCAGTGCGGTCGGGACAGGTACCGGCATTCAGTACTTC
CDR3: CASSAVGTGTGIQYF
D: TRBD1
V: TRBV28
J: TRBJ2-4
size: NA

DNA: TGTGCCAGCAGAGCAGACACGGACAATGAGCAGTTCTTC
CDR3: CASRADTDNEQFF
D: NA
V: TRBV2
J: TRBJ2-1
size: NA

DNA: TGTGCCAGCTTGGCTAGCGCTGGGGCCAACGTCCTGACTTTC
CDR3: CASLASAGANVLTF
D: NA
V: TRBV2
J: TRBJ2-6
size: NA

DNA: TGTGCCAGCAGCCAAGGGTCGGGGTTCTATGGCTACACCTTC
CDR3: CASSQGSGFYGYTF
D: NA
V: TRBV14
J: TRBJ1-2
size: NA

DNA: TGTGCCAGCAGTACAGGGGGCACCTATGGCTACACCTTC
CDR3: CASSTGGTYGYTF
D: TRBD1
V: TRBV25-1
J: TRBJ1-2
size: NA

DNA: TGCGCCAGCAGCCAAGATGGGACGGCTGGAAACACCATATATTTT
CDR3: CASSQDGTAGNTIYF
D: NA
V: TRBV4-1
J: TRBJ1-3
size: NA

DNA: TGTGCCAGCCGACAGACCGTTGGGGAAAACACCATATATTTT
CDR3: CASRQTVGENTIYF
D: NA
V: TRBV3-1/TRBV3-2
J: TRBJ1-3
size: few

DNA: TGTGCCAGTAGTACGACCGTCCGGGGCACTGAAGCTTTCTTT
CDR3: CASSTTVRGTEAFF
D: NA
V: TRBV19
J: TRBJ1-1
size: NA

DNA: TGTGCCAGCAGGGGGAGTGGGGGCAATCAGCCCCAGCATTTT
CDR3: CASRGSGGNQPQHF
D: NA
V: TRBV6-5
J: TRBJ1-5
size: NA